Presented here are 28 T cell receptor beta chains from one specimen sequenced in a study of T cell responses to AZD1222 COVID-19 vaccine. Profiled with immunoSEQ multiplex PCR; TCRdb holds only in-frame clones, not every one. This sample has roughly 150,000 clones, with about 91% found just once. Here the sequenced sample was peripheral blood, taken on day 0 of AZD1222 vaccination. The source is an adult in good health.

Concerning this clone itself: Other DNA sequences from this sample encode an identical CDR3 as well. The chain has TRBV5-1 and TRBJ1-1; TRBD1 agrees at 7 bases. CDR1 and CDR2 from the germline V gene are SGHRS and YFSETQ. Trimming took 4 bases from V and 2 from J; bases not matched to a gene: 5. There are 14 residues in the CDR3. CDR3: CASSMGQTNTEAFF. The DNA for the CDR3 is TGCGCCAGCAGCATGGGACAGACTAACACTGAAGCTTTCTTT.

This sequence joins TRBV6-2 or TRBV6-3 and TRBJ1-4; unclear D gene. Germline CDR1 is MNHEY and CDR2 is SVGEGT. The CDR3 sequence is 15 residues long. The V end was cut by 6 bases, the J end by 3 bases, with 14 bases between. The CDR3 sequence is CASSTPASANEKLFF. CDR3 DNA sequence: TGTGCCAGCAGCACCCCGGCCTCGGCTAATGAAAAACTGTTTTTT.

The J gene is TRBJ2-7, the V gene TRBV3-1 (or the pseudogene TRBV3-2), with TRBD2 matching over 9 bases. CDR3 size: 19 residues. Losses at the gene ends were 3 bases for V and 0 bases for J; bases not matched to a gene: 15. The V gene's germline CDR1 is LGHDT and CDR2 YNNKEL (reference sequence). CDR3 residues: CASSQFPLSGRYYSYEQYF. CDR3 DNA: TGTGCCAGCAGCCAGTTCCCTCTGAGCGGGAGGTACTACTCCTACGAGCAGTACTTC.

The chain is built from TRBV5-4 and TRBJ2-3; TRBD2 matches 7 bases. The CDR3 contains 15 residues. Germline V gives CDR1 SGHNT, CDR2 YYREEE (reference sequence). J gave up 2 bases and V 0 bases, and 3 bases lay outside the gene matches. The CDR3 sequence: CASSLVGTITDTQYF. The CDR3 DNA sequence: TGTGCCAGCAGCTTGGTAGGGACTATCACAGATACGCAGTATTTT.

The rearrangement joins TRBV6-2 or TRBV6-3 to TRBJ2-6; D possibly corresponds to TRBD1 (6 bases). Trimming took off 5 bases at V and 3 bases at J, with 11 bases between the two ends. The CDR3 runs 15 residues. Per the germline V gene, CDR1 is MNHEY and CDR2 is SVGEGT. DNA of the CDR3: TGTGCCAGCAGTAAACAGGGTATTGGGGCCAACGTCCTGACTTTC. This codes for CASSKQGIGANVLTF.

This clone was seen only once. The chain links TRBV12-3 or TRBV12-4 to TRBJ2-3; D is uncertain. CDR3 length equals 11 residues. Trimming pared 6 bases from V and 2 bases from J, leaving 3 bases between. The CDR3 loop is CASRNTDTQYF. The CDR3 DNA reads TGTGCCAGCAGGAACACAGATACGCAGTATTTT.

The chain carries TRBV2 and TRBJ2-3; 9 bases align to TRBD1. Germline V gene sequence: CDR1 SNHLY, CDR2 FYNNEI. This CDR3 has 16 residues. J lost 0 bases, V lost 8 bases, and 9 bases had no gene match. CDR3 region: CASRAGQGWSTDTQYF. In DNA form, the CDR3 reads TGTGCCAGCCGCGCGGGACAGGGTTGGAGCACAGATACGCAGTATTTT.

The J gene is TRBJ2-2, the V gene TRBV7-3, with D possibly TRBD2 on 6 matching bases. Trimming pared 5 bases from V and 8 bases from J, leaving 18 bases between. Per the germline V gene, CDR1 is SGHTA and CDR2 is FQGTGA. The CDR3 runs to 15 residues. The CDR3 DNA is TGTGCCAGCAGCCAACCGCCCCTGGGAGGTGGGGAGCTGTTTTTT. This codes for CASSQPPLGGGELFF.

The chain couples TRBV5-1 to TRBJ2-5, with TRBD1 identical over 9 bases. Germline CDR1 and CDR2: SGHRS and YFSETQ. The CDR3 is 13 residues long. With 5 bases clipped from V and 1 base from J, the junction kept 0 bases outside the gene matches. The CDR3 region is CASRTGGQETQYF. CDR3 DNA sequence: TGCGCCAGCAGGACAGGGGGCCAAGAGACCCAGTACTTC.

This clone is a singleton in its sample. The chain links TRBV12-3 or TRBV12-4 to TRBJ1-5; no definite D call. This CDR3 has 13 residues. The ends were cut back, 2 bases at V and 8 bases at J, with 10 bases in the middle. CDR3 nucleotides: TGTGCCAGCAGTTTACAGGTTTGGGAGCCCCAGCATTTT. Protein product: CASSLQVWEPQHF.

The chain couples TRBV25-1 to TRBJ1-2; possibly TRBD1 for D (6 bases). The V and J ends lost 11 bases and 4 bases respectively, with 20 bases between them. The germline V gene has CDR1 MGHDK and CDR2 SYGVNS. The CDR3 extends over 14 amino acids. CDR3 sequence reads: CAVGDLGQFYGYTF. The CDR3, as DNA: TGTGCCGTGGGAGACCTAGGACAGTTCTATGGCTACACCTTC.

This chain connects TRBV11-2 to TRBJ2-3, with a weak D call TRBD2 (5 bases). CDR1 and CDR2 (germline): SGHAT, FQNNGV. This CDR3 is built from 12 residues. V was trimmed by 5 bases and J by 7 bases, leaving 10 bases between them. The CDR3 DNA is TGTGCCAGCAGCCCTGAGGGAAATACGCAGTATTTT. Protein product: CASSPEGNTQYF.

The chain employs TRBV3-1 (or the pseudogene TRBV3-2) and TRBJ1-1, with D unclear. V was shortened by 1 base and J by 4 bases, with 7 bases between the two germline ends. The CDR3 covers 13 residues. Germline CDR1 and CDR2: LGHDT and YNNKEL (reference sequence). CDR3 loop: CASSQGSSTEAFF. DNA for the CDR3: TGTGCCAGCAGCCAAGGGAGCAGCACTGAAGCTTTCTTT.

J is TRBJ1-5 and V is TRBV27; a possible D gene is TRBD1 (5 bases). Germline V gene data show CDR1 as MNHEY and CDR2 as SMNVEV (reference sequence). CDR3 size: 14 residues. V lost 6 bases to trimming and J lost 5 bases, with 14 bases between them. CDR3 bases: TGTGCCAGCAGGTCCCGGGGCGGGTATCAGCCCCAGCATTTT. Translating it yields CASRSRGGYQPQHF.

The V gene is TRBV15, the J gene TRBJ2-7, with D possibly TRBD2 on 5 matching bases. Trimming cost V 5 bases and J 6 bases, with 11 bases left between them. Germline CDR1 reads LNHNV; CDR2 reads YYDKDF (reference sequence). The CDR3 has 12 residues. The CDR3 DNA is TGTGCCACCAGCCTGAAGCGGCGCGAGCAGTACTTC. Translating it yields CATSLKRREQYF.

The rearrangement uses TRBV18 and TRBJ2-1; D possibly uses TRBD1 or TRBD2 (6 bases each). The CDR3 contains 12 residues. Trimming removed 3 bases from V and 8 bases from J, with 8 bases in between. The germline gives CDR1 KGHSH, CDR2 LQKENI. This CDR3 is CASSPGGDEQFF. The CDR3 coding sequence is TGTGCCAGCTCACCGGGGGGCGATGAGCAGTTCTTC.

CDR3 sequence reads: CASSVDHGGHRETQYF. The CDR3 DNA reads as TGTGCCAGCAGCGTAGACCATGGGGGACATAGGGAGACCCAGTACTTC. V is TRBV9 and J is TRBJ2-5; D is perhaps TRBD1 (6 bases). The CDR3 length is 16 residues. CDR1 and CDR2 from the germline V gene are SGDLS and YYNGEE. V lost 0 bases and J 5 bases, leaving 17 bases between the germline ends.

V and J are TRBV23-1 and TRBJ1-5; weak D call: TRBD1 (5 bases). TRBV23-1 carries the ORF label, with uncertain function. V was cut by 2 bases and J by 5 bases, with 10 bases left in between. There are 14 residues in the CDR3. In nucleotides, the CDR3 is TGCGCCAGCAGTCAAGGTGGAGGGGATCAGCCCCAGCATTTT. Translation gives CASSQGGGDQPQHF.

The chain carries TRBV4-3 and TRBJ2-2, with TRBD2 matching over 12 bases. Germline loops: CDR1 LGHNA, CDR2 YSLEER. The CDR3 spans 16 residues. J gave up 4 bases and V 3 bases, and 3 bases lay outside the gene matches. The chain's CDR3 is CASSQASGGGTGELFF. The CDR3 region has the DNA TGCGCCAGCAGCCAGGCTAGCGGGGGGGGCACCGGGGAGCTGTTTTTT.

This clone was picked up many times. In DNA, the CDR3 is TGTGCCAGCAGCGATCTCCCCACATGGGGGAGAGGTGAAAAACTGTTTTTT. Its protein is CASSDLPTWGRGEKLFF. The rearrangement links TRBV9 to TRBJ1-4; possibly TRBD1 for D (5 bases). The CDR3 runs to 17 residues. V was shortened by 3 bases and J by 7 bases, with 22 bases between the two germline ends. From germline, CDR1 is SGDLS and CDR2 YYNGEE. The variable domain in full, completed from reference TRBV9 and TRBJ1-4, reads DSGVTQTPKHLITATGQRVTLRCSPRSGDLSVYWYQQSLDQGLQFLIQYYNGEERAKGNILERFSAQQFPDLHSELNLSSLELGDSALYFCASSDLPTWGRGEKLFFGSGTQLSVL.

The V and J genes are TRBV18 and TRBJ1-2; 7 nucleotides align to TRBD1. Germline CDR1 KGHSH, CDR2 LQKENI. CDR3 size: 15 residues. J lost 6 bases, V lost 3 bases, and 10 bases had no gene match. Written as DNA, the CDR3 is TGTGCCAGCTCACCGAGCCAGACAGGGAAGGATGGCTACACCTTC. Translating gives CASSPSQTGKDGYTF.

This sequence joins TRBV11-1 and TRBJ1-1; a weak D match, TRBD1 (5 bases). The CDR3 runs 15 residues. Germline assignment: CDR1 SGHAT and CDR2 FQDESV (reference sequence). V was trimmed by 5 bases and J by 0 bases, leaving 13 bases between them. Here the CDR3 DNA reads TGTGCCAGCAGCCAGTACAGGAGCATGAACACTGAAGCTTTCTTT. It encodes CASSQYRSMNTEAFF.

The chain couples TRBV7-8 to TRBJ1-2, with D unresolved. Germline V lookup: CDR1 SGHVS, CDR2 FQNEAQ. V dropped 1 base and J dropped 2 bases, with 11 bases sitting between them. CDR3 length: 15 amino acids. The CDR3 is CASSLGVLENYGYTF. Written as DNA, the CDR3 is TGTGCCAGCAGCTTAGGAGTGTTAGAAAACTATGGCTACACCTTC.

The chain joins TRBV7-9 to TRBJ1-1; 8 bases are a match to TRBD1. The CDR3 runs 15 residues. Germline trimming cut 4 bases from V and 5 bases from J; bases unmatched to any gene: 9. Per germline, CDR1 SEHNR and CDR2 FQNEAQ (reference sequence). The CDR3 region is CASSSRDRRSTEAFF. The CDR3 DNA follows: TGTGCCAGCAGCTCGCGGGACAGGCGAAGTACTGAAGCTTTCTTT.

The chain combines TRBV14 with TRBJ2-4; 10 bases fit TRBD1. The CDR3 contains 13 residues. Germline lookup yields CDR1 SGHDN and CDR2 FVKESK. V was pared by 4 bases and J by 8 bases, with 2 bases of the junction left unmatched. Here the CDR3 reads CASSLDRGDIQYF. The DNA for the CDR3 is TGTGCCAGCAGCCTGGACAGGGGGGACATTCAGTACTTC.

The J gene is TRBJ2-2, the V gene TRBV12-3 or TRBV12-4; perhaps TRBD2 as D (5 bases). The CDR3 is 13 amino acids. Between the trimmed V and J ends, which lost 3 bases and 6 bases, there was a span of 8 bases. The CDR3 region has the DNA TGTGCCAGCAGTTTTGGAGGTTCCGGGGAGCTGTTTTTT. The encoded protein is CASSFGGSGELFF.

This chain connects TRBV3-1 (or the pseudogene TRBV3-2) to TRBJ2-7, with 7 positions matching TRBD2. CDR3 length: 13 residues. V lost 1 base, J lost 5 bases, and 2 bases stayed unmatched. Germline V gene data show CDR1 as LGHDT and CDR2 as YNNKEL (reference sequence). In nucleotides, the CDR3 is TGTGCCAGCAGCCAAGTGGGAGGGAACGAGCAGTACTTC. Its protein product is CASSQVGGNEQYF.

The CDR3 loop reads CASSAGTSGGTDTQYF. As DNA, the CDR3 is TGTGCCAGCAGTGCCGGGACTAGCGGGGGCACAGATACGCAGTATTTT. V usage is TRBV27 and J usage is TRBJ2-3; 13 positions agree with TRBD2. Germline values: CDR1 MNHEY, CDR2 SMNVEV (reference sequence). The CDR3 covers 16 residues. V lost 5 bases to trimming and J lost 1 base; unmatched junction nucleotides: 3.